This entry is about one T cell receptor (beta chain). Sequencing was performed with immunoSEQ multiplex PCR; in TCRdb, only in-frame clones are kept and a portion is missing. Of 100,000 to 150,000 clones listed, approximately 83% are singletons. The sample originates from a study of blood T cell repertoires in COVID-19. In germline, CDR1 is KGHSH, CDR2 LQKENI. CDR3 length equals 13 residues. Trimming stripped 3 bases from V and 7 bases from J, with 10 bases between. The genes are TRBV18 and TRBJ1-5; weak D call: TRBD1 (6 bases). This clonotype originated in a man aged 40-50 years with active or convalescent COVID-19. Sequencing was performed on peripheral blood. CDR3 residues: CASSPSGAQPQHF. The CDR3 DNA reads TGTGCCAGCTCACCCTCAGGGGCCCAGCCCCAGCATTTT.